A selection of T cell receptor beta chains follows, all from one sample in a study of T cell responses to AZD1222 COVID-19 vaccine. Libraries were prepared by immunoSEQ multiplex PCR; TCRdb keeps only in-frame clonotypes and omits some of them. The table lists approximately 130,000 clones, roughly 85% of them singletons. Sequences were derived from peripheral blood, sampled 28 days after the second dose of the MenACWY control vaccine. These receptor sequences come from an adult who received the MenACWY meningococcal vaccine as a control. The CDR3 runs from the conserved cysteine through the conserved F or W. Fields, in order: J gene, V gene, CDR3 protein.

>TRBJ2-7|TRBV6-4
CASSIRQGYEQYF
>TRBJ2-2|TRBV5-8
CASSSLGRSTGELFF
>TRBJ1-4|TRBV11-3
CASSLVLAADNEKLFF
>TRBJ1-1|TRBV5-6
CASSPRRQGNTEAFF
>TRBJ2-3|TRBV3-1/TRBV3-2
CASTARASTDTQYF
>TRBJ1-2|TRBV7-8
CASSPRRTSPGYGYTF
>TRBJ1-3|TRBV7-9
CASSAIRGPNSGNTIYF
>TRBJ1-1|TRBV5-1
CASSLEGRGDTEAFF
>TRBJ2-2|TRBV5-1
CASLGQTNTGELFF
>TRBJ1-3|TRBV10-3
CAISVEGHTIYF
>TRBJ1-6|TRBV7-2
CASSLAFQSTLHF
>TRBJ1-1|TRBV7-2
CASSLRQGNTEAFF
>TRBJ2-1|TRBV11-2
CASSLNRGHGNEQFF
>TRBJ2-1|TRBV7-9
CASSFSASSYNEQFF
>TRBJ1-1|TRBV7-2
CASTRLGGLNTEAFF
>TRBJ2-7|TRBV6-5
CASRLLQGPEQYF
>TRBJ2-3|TRBV6-2/TRBV6-3
CASSYGTSADTQYF
>TRBJ1-2|TRBV18
CASSPLLPGQDINYGYTF
>TRBJ2-3|TRBV5-6
CASSLGSVTDTQYF
>TRBJ1-5|TRBV19
CASSINSGGLPQHF
>TRBJ2-5|TRBV6-2/TRBV6-3
CASSSIRRGETQYF
>TRBJ2-2|TRBV9
CASSVLKRGTGELFF
>TRBJ2-3|TRBV7-9
CASSLAGGRDTQYF
>TRBJ2-2|TRBV5-4
CASSLYLRENTGELFF
>TRBJ2-1|TRBV12-2
CASRLELAGEGNEQFF
>TRBJ2-5|TRBV5-4
CASSAARGPGETQYF
>TRBJ1-5|TRBV19
CASRTGTGRGQPQHF
>TRBJ1-1|TRBV7-2
CASSLVSGLAEAFF
>TRBJ2-5|TRBV18
CASSPLRSQGEGETQYF
>TRBJ2-5|TRBV3-1/TRBV3-2
CASIKQGRETQYF
>TRBJ1-2|TRBV7-9
CASSPNDGVGYTF
>TRBJ2-5|TRBV5-1
CASSLAVGQGGETQYF
>TRBJ2-3|TRBV12-3/TRBV12-4
CASTTRRTDTQYF
>TRBJ1-3|TRBV25-1
CASSPGGSGNTIYF
>TRBJ1-5|TRBV4-3
CASSQVIGGFEPQHF
>TRBJ2-7|TRBV11-3
CASSLGSHLSYEQYF
>TRBJ1-2|TRBV11-2
CASSLDIQGDPYGYTF
>TRBJ1-1|TRBV7-9
CASSLYGTGVKNTEAFF
>TRBJ1-6|TRBV14
CASSPEGARNSPLHF
>TRBJ2-7|TRBV27
CASSSPGQGSYEQYF
>TRBJ2-2|TRBV7-9
CASSLTHPNTGELFF
>TRBJ1-1|TRBV6-5
CASSYLEINTEAFF
>TRBJ1-2|TRBV19
CASSSRLLNYGYTF
>TRBJ2-3|TRBV19
CASKVGGSNTQYF
>TRBJ2-2|TRBV7-9
CASSARTGLSNTGELFF
>TRBJ2-3|TRBV5-4
CASSLGGSSSTDTQYF
>TRBJ2-7|TRBV14
CASSQDGPVVRASYEQYF
>TRBJ2-1|TRBV5-1
CASSLDGDRYNEQFF
>TRBJ2-1|TRBV9
CASSLKGPSNEQFF
>TRBJ1-2|TRBV27
CASSSLGTGNYGYTF
>TRBJ1-1|TRBV6-4
CASSETLQGRAFF
>TRBJ2-5|TRBV5-1
CASSLDGTGQETQYF
>TRBJ1-2|TRBV25-1
CASSRGANYGYTF
>TRBJ2-1|TRBV28
CASRNTRGFGFF
>TRBJ2-1|TRBV5-5
CASSRDRAGSYNEQFF